This T cell receptor beta chain was identified in a study of blood T cell repertoires in COVID-19. The CDR3 loop spans 15 amino acids. V was cut by 4 bases and J by 5 bases, with 19 bases left in between. Germline V gene sequence: CDR1 SGDLS, CDR2 YYNGEE. In the original workflow: Counts of nucleated cells, estimated from reference gene primer amplification, were obtained. TCRdb keeps only in-frame clones here, not all; method: immunoSEQ multiplex PCR. D and trimming were read from the DNA, whereas the V and J calls and clone size are those reported in that table. This sample has 50,000 or so clones, with 82% found just once.

V gene TRBV9 combines with J gene TRBJ2-7, with D possibly TRBD2 on 5 matching bases. The sequence came from a man in his forties with acute or convalescent COVID-19. Material for sequencing was peripheral blood. CDR3 protein: CASSTAPGNGHEQYF. In DNA, the CDR3 is TGTGCCAGCAGCACCGCCCCGGGGAACGGCCACGAGCAGTACTTC.